This T cell receptor beta chain derives from a study of shared clonotypes between healthy human individuals. Profiled with immunoSEQ multiplex PCR; TCRdb holds only in-frame clones, not every one. The sample lists roughly 2.6 million clones, around 90% occurring once. Details on this clone: Its antigen is unidentified. Distinct nucleotide sequences in the sample also encode this CDR3.

Germline assignment: CDR1 LNHDA and CDR2 SQIVND (reference sequence). V lost 1 base to trimming and J lost 4 bases, with 11 bases between them. CDR3 length: 15 amino acids. Findings and caveats of the study: Compared with memory subsets, naive subsets generally had larger estimated richness. Genetic and exposure-history diversity was limited by the few donors.

Input material: naive CD4+ T cells sorted from blood. Regarding subset: CD45RA+ positively selected. V and J are TRBV19 and TRBJ2-1, with a tentative D call TRBD2 (6 bases). The receptor was isolated from a man younger than 35 in good health. CDR3: CASSIAGVGYNEQFF. CDR3 nucleotides: TGTGCCAGTAGTATAGCGGGGGTCGGGTACAATGAGCAGTTCTTC.